A selection of T cell receptor beta chains follows, all from one sample in a study of blood T cell repertoires in COVID-19. The method was immunoSEQ multiplex PCR; TCRdb's version includes in-frame clones alone and lacks a portion of them. The table includes 85,000 to 130,000 clones, about nine tenths detected once. The sample was peripheral blood. The receptors stem from a man aged 50-59 years with acute or convalescent COVID-19. Both conserved end residues are part of each CDR3. The D gene is left open where the match is weak. A row's size may be missing; if present it is once, few, many or a size class.

v_gene	d_gene	abundance	j_gene	CDR3nt	CDR3aa
TRBV5-1	NA	NA	TRBJ1-6	TGCGCCAGCAGCTTGGCCGGTAATAATTCACCCCTCCACTTT	CASSLAGNNSPLHF
TRBV6-5	TRBD2	NA	TRBJ2-7	TGTGCCAGCAGTTACGGGACTAGCGGGAGGCCCTACGAGCAGTACTTC	CASSYGTSGRPYEQYF
TRBV12-3/TRBV12-4	NA	once	TRBJ2-1	TGTGCCAGCAGGGACAGAGACAATGAGCAGTTCTTC	CASRDRDNEQFF
TRBV11-2	TRBD2	NA	TRBJ2-3	TGTGCCAGCAGCTTAAAAGCCGCCCTAGCGGGATACACAGATACGCAGTATTTT	CASSLKAALAGYTDTQYF
TRBV10-1	TRBD1	few	TRBJ2-1	TGCGCCAGCAGTGACACCGGGACAGGGGGCGATGAGCAGTTCTTC	CASSDTGTGGDEQFF
TRBV5-1	TRBD2	NA	TRBJ2-7	TGCGCCAGCAGCTTCGGGGGGGTTAGCTCCTACGAGCAGTACTTC	CASSFGGVSSYEQYF
TRBV27	NA	NA	TRBJ1-6	TGTGCCAGCAGTCCATCGAACAGGAATAATAATTCACCCCTCCACTTT	CASSPSNRNNNSPLHF
TRBV6-4	TRBD1	once	TRBJ2-7	TGTGCCAGCATTCTTATGACAGGGAGCTCCTACGAGCAGTACTTC	CASILMTGSSYEQYF
TRBV28	TRBD2	NA	TRBJ2-1	TGTGCCAGCAGTAAACGGACTAGCGGGAGGACGGATGAGCAGTTCTTC	CASSKRTSGRTDEQFF
TRBV11-3	NA	NA	TRBJ2-7	TGTGCCAGCAGCCTCCCGGGGTCCGTCTACGAGCAGTACTTC	CASSLPGSVYEQYF
TRBV7-8	NA	NA	TRBJ1-5	TGTGCCAGCAGCTTAGGGGAGGTCCCAGGTCAGCCCCAGCATTTT	CASSLGEVPGQPQHF
TRBV18	NA	NA	TRBJ2-2	TGTGCCAGCTCACCCTCGGGAGCCTACACCGGGGAGCTGTTTTTT	CASSPSGAYTGELFF
TRBV7-8	TRBD2	few	TRBJ2-1	TGTGCCAGCAGCCCCCCGGGACTAGCGATTTATGAGCAGTTCTTC	CASSPPGLAIYEQFF
TRBV9	NA	NA	TRBJ2-3	TGTGCCAGCAGCGACCCGACAGGTGGGTCGGGCACAGATACGCAGTATTTT	CASSDPTGGSGTDTQYF
TRBV4-1	TRBD2	NA	TRBJ2-1	TGCGCCAGCAGCCAAGACTATAGGGCTCGTGGACTAGCCTCCCATGAGCAGTTCTTC	CASSQDYRARGLASHEQFF
TRBV9	NA	NA	TRBJ1-2	TGTGCCAGCAGCACAGATATGACAGGTTCCTATGGCTACACCTTC	CASSTDMTGSYGYTF
TRBV11-2	NA	NA	TRBJ1-1	TGTGCCAGCAGCTTAGCGTCGCCGGGGGGCACTGAAGCTTTCTTT	CASSLASPGGTEAFF
TRBV9	NA	once	TRBJ2-2	TGTGCCAGCAGCCCTTACACCGGGGAGCTGTTTTTT	CASSPYTGELFF
TRBV28	TRBD1	few	TRBJ2-7	TGTGCCAGCAGTTTGTCCTGGACAGGACTCTACGAGCAGTACTTC	CASSLSWTGLYEQYF
TRBV10-3	NA	once	TRBJ1-6	TGTGCCATCAGCCGCACAGGGAGGGATTCACCCCTCCACTTT	CAISRTGRDSPLHF
TRBV24-1	NA	NA	TRBJ2-2	TGTGCCACCACCTCCGTTAAAGGGGATAACACCGGGGAGCTGTTTTTT	CATTSVKGDNTGELFF
TRBV12-3/TRBV12-4	NA	NA	TRBJ2-5	TGTGCCACCACCGGAGGGCCAGGGGAGACCCAGTACTTC	CATTGGPGETQYF